A selection of T cell receptor beta chains follows, all from one sample in a study of T cells in localized non-small cell lung cancer. Clones were read by immunoSEQ multiplex PCR, and TCRdb kept only the in-frame ones, dropping some. There are 5,000 or so clones in the sample; 35% occur only once, and roughly 8% lies in the top ten. Source: lung tumor tissue, taken before any cancer treatment. The receptor source for this set is a male donor aged 60 or over with stage I squamous cell lung carcinoma. The CDR3 runs from the conserved cysteine through the conserved F or W. D genes are given only for firm matches. Size is omitted from some rows. Given values are once, few, many or a class for expanded clones.

NA	NA	TRBV19	TRBJ2-3	TGTGCCAGTAGTTTGTGGGCTCCCAACCTTGACACAGATACGCAGTATTTT	CASSLWAPNLDTDTQYF
NA	TRBD1	TRBV18	TRBJ2-5	TGTGCCAGCTCACCAAATAGGGACAGCCAAGAGACCCAGTACTTC	CASSPNRDSQETQYF
once	NA	TRBV9	TRBJ1-1	TGTGCCAGCAGTTCTCTTTTCACTGAAGCTTTCTTT	CASSSLFTEAFF
few	NA	TRBV6-8	TRBJ2-1	TGTGCCAGCACCCCTCAGGGTCCGTCCTACAATGAGCAGTTCTTC	CASTPQGPSYNEQFF
NA	NA	TRBV19	TRBJ2-1	TGTGCCAGTAGTGAGGGGCGTTATGAGCAGTTCTTC	CASSEGRYEQFF
NA	NA	TRBV6-8	TRBJ2-3	TGTGCCAGCAGTCGGACCAGAGATACGCAGTATTTT	CASSRTRDTQYF
NA	TRBD1	TRBV19	TRBJ2-3	TGTGCCAGTAGTGGGGGGACAGGTCGCACAGATACGCAGTATTTT	CASSGGTGRTDTQYF
NA	NA	TRBV10-2	TRBJ2-2	TGCGCCAGCAGTGAGACTCGGAACACCGGGGAGCTGTTTTTT	CASSETRNTGELFF
NA	NA	TRBV19	TRBJ2-6	TGTGCCAGTAGTATTGGTTTATGGAGTGGGGCCGGGGCCAACGTCCTGACTTTC	CASSIGLWSGAGANVLTF
few	NA	TRBV6-8	TRBJ2-5	TGTGCCAGCAGTTTAGGACAGGCGCGGGAGGAGACCCAGTACTTC	CASSLGQAREETQYF
NA	NA	TRBV4-1	TRBJ2-2	TGCGCCAGCAGCCAAGAAGCCAGGGGAACCGGGGAGCTGTTTTTT	CASSQEARGTGELFF
few	TRBD1	TRBV4-1	TRBJ2-1	TGCGCCACCGGGACAGCAGGCAATGAGCAGTTCTTC	CATGTAGNEQFF
few	TRBD1	TRBV6-8	TRBJ2-1	TGTGCCAGCAGTTTTTTGGGACAGGGGTTGAATGAGCAGTTCTTC	CASSFLGQGLNEQFF
few	NA	TRBV9	TRBJ1-6	TGTGCCAGCAGCGTAGACCCTGTCGGGAATTCACCCCTCCACTTT	CASSVDPVGNSPLHF
NA	NA	TRBV9	TRBJ1-6	TGTGCCAGCACCACAGGGCAGGGTTCACCCCTCCACTTT	CASTTGQGSPLHF
NA	NA	TRBV9	TRBJ2-2	TGTGCCAGCAGCGTAGGGGCAGAAGGTCGCACCGGGGAGCTGTTTTTT	CASSVGAEGRTGELFF
NA	NA	TRBV19	TRBJ1-6	TGTGCCAGTAGTATTGGCCGAAATAATTCACCCCTCCACTTT	CASSIGRNNSPLHF
medium-sized	NA	TRBV6-8	TRBJ2-7	TGTGCCAGCAGACGTGAACCAGTTTCCTACGAGCAGTACTTC	CASRREPVSYEQYF
medium-sized	TRBD1	TRBV4-1	TRBJ1-6	TGCGCCAGCAGCCTTGCCGGGACAGGGGATTCACCCCTCCACTTT	CASSLAGTGDSPLHF
NA	NA	TRBV29-1	TRBJ1-2	TGCAGCGTTGAAGGGGGTGAGCCCCCTAACTATGGCTACACCTTC	CSVEGGEPPNYGYTF
few	NA	TRBV28	TRBJ1-1	TGTGCCAGCAGTACCCGGACAGACCGACACACTGAAGCTTTCTTT	CASSTRTDRHTEAFF
NA	NA	TRBV6-8	TRBJ1-1	TGTGCCAGCAGTTACTCGGGGAGGACTGAAGCTTTCTTT	CASSYSGRTEAFF
NA	NA	TRBV28	TRBJ1-1	TGTGCCAGCAGTACGAACCCGCACGCTGAAGCTTTCTTT	CASSTNPHAEAFF
few	NA	TRBV9	TRBJ2-7	TGTGCCAGCAGCTTAGACGTGGGGCCTTACGAGCAGTACTTC	CASSLDVGPYEQYF
few	NA	TRBV9	TRBJ2-1	TGTGCCAGCAGCGTAGGCACACAGGGAAGGGATGAGCAGTTCTTC	CASSVGTQGRDEQFF
NA	NA	TRBV10-2	TRBJ1-1	TGCGCCAGCAGTGAACCGGGACATTATGAAGCTTTCTTT	CASSEPGHYEAFF
NA	NA	TRBV19	TRBJ1-5	TGTGCCAGCCGCTCGACAGACCTCCTCAATCAGCCCCAGCATTTT	CASRSTDLLNQPQHF
few	NA	TRBV6-8	TRBJ1-1	TGTGCCAGCAGCCGGGAGGACGTCCTGAACACTGAAGCTTTCTTT	CASSREDVLNTEAFF
NA	TRBD1	TRBV29-1	TRBJ2-5	TGCAGCGGATCTGGGACAGTAGAGACCCAGTACTTC	CSGSGTVETQYF
medium-sized	NA	TRBV11-3	TRBJ2-6	TGTGCCAGCAGCCCGGGGACCTTAGGGGCCAACGTCCTGACTTTC	CASSPGTLGANVLTF
NA	NA	TRBV14	TRBJ2-4	TGTGCCAGCAGCCCAGCGGGCGCCAAAAACATTCAGTACTTC	CASSPAGAKNIQYF
NA	NA	TRBV19	TRBJ1-5	TGTGCCAGTAGTATCATGTCGGGGGGCTGGCAGCCCCAGCATTTT	CASSIMSGGWQPQHF
NA	NA	TRBV28	TRBJ2-7	TGTGCCAGCACCCCCGGGGGGCTGGGGTACGAGCAGTACTTC	CASTPGGLGYEQYF
NA	TRBD1	TRBV29-1	TRBJ2-5	TGCAGCGTTGGAGAGGGGGCTTTGGGGGAGACCCAGTACTTC	CSVGEGALGETQYF
NA	NA	TRBV11-3	TRBJ1-6	TGTGCCAGCAGCCCCCAGGGGAGTAATTCACCCCTCCACTTT	CASSPQGSNSPLHF
NA	NA	TRBV19	TRBJ1-4	TGTGCCAGTAGACCCCGGGGCCCAGCGCCTGAAAAACTGTTTTTT	CASRPRGPAPEKLFF
few	NA	TRBV7-5	TRBJ1-3	TGTGCCAGCAGCTTAGAAGCAGTCAATTACTCTGGAAACACCATATATTTT	CASSLEAVNYSGNTIYF
few	TRBD1	TRBV18	TRBJ1-2	TGTGCCAGCTCTCGGGACAGGGGAAACAGCATAGACTACACCTTC	CASSRDRGNSIDYTF
NA	NA	TRBV28	TRBJ2-7	TGTGCCAGCAGTTTGGGTGGCAGCTACTACGAGCAGTACTTC	CASSLGGSYYEQYF
NA	NA	TRBV5-1	TRBJ2-3	TGCGCCAGCAGCTCGGGGACCGCCGGCAGCGCAGATACGCAGTATTTT	CASSSGTAGSADTQYF
NA	TRBD1	TRBV11-3	TRBJ1-6	TGTGCCAGCAGAGTTGGGACAGACTATAATTCACCCCTCCACTTT	CASRVGTDYNSPLHF
few	NA	TRBV6-8	TRBJ2-7	TGTGCCAGCAGTTACGGGACCGAGGGCGACGAGCAGTACTTC	CASSYGTEGDEQYF
few	NA	TRBV19	TRBJ2-1	TGTGCCAGTAGAGTGACAGGGTGGGAGGGGGAACAGTTCTTC	CASRVTGWEGEQFF
few	NA	TRBV11-3	TRBJ2-3	TGTGCCAGCAGCCCGCCGGGGAGCACAGATACGCAGTATTTT	CASSPPGSTDTQYF
NA	TRBD2	TRBV11-3	TRBJ2-6	TGTGCCAGCAGCTTACCATCCAGCGGGGGGCTCTCTGGGGCCAACGTCCTGACTTTC	CASSLPSSGGLSGANVLTF
NA	NA	TRBV18	TRBJ1-1	TGTGCCAGCTCACCGGCAGGGGTGGTGAACACTGAAGCTTTCTTT	CASSPAGVVNTEAFF
few	NA	TRBV27	TRBJ1-1	TGTGCCAGCAGGAGGGGGTATGGGAACACTGAAGCTTTCTTT	CASRRGYGNTEAFF
NA	TRBD1	TRBV18	TRBJ2-1	TGTGCCAGCTCTCCCCAGGGGACAGCCTACAATGAGCAGTTCTTC	CASSPQGTAYNEQFF
medium-sized	NA	TRBV6-8	TRBJ1-6	TGTGCCAGCAGTGACTCTTATGGGGCAGGCCCCCTCCACTTT	CASSDSYGAGPLHF
NA	NA	TRBV29-1	TRBJ1-1	TGCAGCGTTGAAGACCCTTGGGACTTCGCTGAAGCTTTCTTT	CSVEDPWDFAEAFF
few	NA	TRBV6-7	TRBJ2-5	TGTGCCAGCAGTGTTTGGTCAACCCAGTACTTC	CASSVWSTQYF
few	TRBD1	TRBV19	TRBJ2-5	TGTGCCAGTAGCGGGACAGCCGAACAAGAGACCCAGTACTTC	CASSGTAEQETQYF
few	TRBD2	TRBV6-8	TRBJ2-7	TGTGCCAGCAGAAGAGCGGGGGGGCCCTTCTACGAGCAGTACTTC	CASRRAGGPFYEQYF
NA	NA	TRBV18	TRBJ2-7	TGTGCCAGCTCACCAGAAGCCTACGAGCAGTACTTC	CASSPEAYEQYF
few	TRBD1	TRBV6-4	TRBJ2-3	TGTGCCAGCAGCCCCGGGACAGGGAAGTATTTT	CASSPGTGKYF
few	NA	TRBV9	TRBJ2-1	TGTGCCAGCAGCGTAGAAGGGTCCAATGAGCAGTTCTTC	CASSVEGSNEQFF